This entry concerns a single T cell receptor beta chain. These data originate in a study of blood T cell repertoires in COVID-19. Study-level information: Researchers got acute and convalescent COVID-19 samples from the United States, Italy and Spain. From T cells, B-cell-depleted T cells, or PBMCs came the material, which was cDNA or gDNA.

Per the original methods: Reference gene primers were amplified, and this amplification served to estimate nucleated cell counts. The protocol was immunoSEQ multiplex PCR, while the TCRdb copy is restricted to in-frame clones and leaves out a portion. V and J calls and clone size are given by that table; D and trimming were obtained from the DNA. The table includes about 140,000 clones, roughly 87% detected once. CDR3 length equals 13 residues. Trimming took off 3 bases at V and 8 bases at J, with 13 bases between the two ends. Germline CDR1 and CDR2: MNHNS and SASEGT. The sequence was obtained from a human donor in a cohort sampled during active COVID-19. What was sequenced was peripheral blood. V gene TRBV6-1 combines with J gene TRBJ1-2; D gene ambiguous. CDR3 protein: CASSDVATGGYTF. The CDR3 nucleotides read TGTGCCAGCAGTGACGTAGCGACGGGGGGCTACACCTTC.